This passage covers 11 T cell receptor beta chains from one sample sequenced in a study of graft-versus-host responses after intestinal transplantation. Measured with immunoSEQ multiplex PCR; TCRdb has only the in-frame clones, and not every one. The sample lists roughly 93,000 clones, around 90% occurring once. Their antigens remain unidentified. Sample: unstimulated CD8+ T cells sorted from spleen or lymph node cells, taken before transplant. The receptors were gathered from a human donor who was the organ donor for an intestinal transplant.

The V gene is TRBV27, the J gene TRBJ1-5; 7 bases match TRBD1. J was trimmed by 7 bases and V by 6 bases; bases with no gene match: 6. The CDR3 has 13 amino acids. In germline, CDR1 is MNHEY, CDR2 SMNVEV (reference sequence). CDR3 sequence (DNA): TGTGCCAGCAGGATGACAGGGTCCCAGCCCCAGCATTTT. It encodes CASRMTGSQPQHF.

The V call is TRBV6-6, the J call TRBJ2-1; D call uncertain. The CDR3 extends over 11 amino acids. CDR1 is MNHNY and CDR2 is SVGAGI in the germline V gene (reference sequence). With 6 bases removed from V and 6 bases from J, the gap between germline ends came to 6 bases. This chain's CDR3 is CASSHSNEQFF. CDR3 DNA sequence: TGTGCCAGCAGCCATAGCAATGAGCAGTTCTTC.

The chain uses TRBV27 and TRBJ2-7; D is perhaps TRBD1 (6 bases). The V gene's germline CDR1 is MNHEY and CDR2 SMNVEV (reference sequence). V dropped 5 bases and J dropped 2 bases, with 10 bases sitting between them. The CDR3 length is 13 residues. The CDR3, as DNA: TGTGCCAGCAGTCCCAGGGGTCCCTACGAGCAGTACTTC. It specifies CASSPRGPYEQYF.

V usage is TRBV19 and J usage is TRBJ2-5; D unresolved. TRBJ2-7 matches the DNA end more closely, so the J call is doubtful. CDR1 is LNHDA, CDR2 SQIVND, per germline (reference sequence). The CDR3 length is 13 residues. The DNA of the CDR3 is TGTGCCAGCTCATCGGGTCTTACCTACGAGCAGTACTTC. This encodes CASSSGLTYEQYF.

The chain uses TRBV7-6 and TRBJ2-1; 10 nucleotides agree with TRBD2. V was pared by 1 base and J by 10 bases, with 7 bases of the junction left unmatched. The CDR3 is 15 amino acids. CDR1 is SGHVS, CDR2 FNYEAQ, per germline. DNA of the CDR3: TGTGCCAGCAGCTTAGGTCCAGCGGGGGGGCGGGAGCAGTTCTTC. This encodes CASSLGPAGGREQFF.

The rearrangement uses TRBV15 and TRBJ2-3, with 9 bases matching TRBD1. CDR1 is LNHNV and CDR2 is YYDKDF in the germline V gene (reference sequence). Trimming removed 0 bases from V and 10 bases from J; junction bases left unmatched: 8. CDR3 length: 15 residues. The CDR3: CATSRDDQTGGAQYF. The CDR3 DNA follows: TGTGCCACCAGCAGAGATGACCAGACAGGGGGTGCGCAGTATTTT. Full variable domain (remainder filled in from reference TRBV15 and TRBJ2-3): DAMVIQNPRYQVTQFGKPVTLSCSQTLNHNVMYWYQQKSSQAPKLLFHYYDKDFNNEADTPDNFQSRRPNTSFCFLDIRSPGLGDTAMYLCATSRDDQTGGAQYFGPGTRLTVL.

This sequence joins TRBV7-9 and TRBJ2-7; D remains ambiguous. Trimming pared 0 bases from V and 7 bases from J, leaving 7 bases between. Germline V CDR1 and CDR2: SEHNR, FQNEAQ (reference sequence). This CDR3 contains 12 residues. CDR3 protein: CASSLAIREQYF. The DNA of the CDR3 is TGTGCCAGCAGCTTAGCTATCAGGGAGCAGTACTTC.

The chain is built from TRBV4-1 and TRBJ1-1; D gene uncertain. The CDR3 is 12 residues long. Looked up from germline, CDR1 is MGHRA and CDR2 is YSYEKL. Deletions cut 3 bases from V and 8 bases from J, with 10 bases between. For the CDR3, the DNA is TGCGCCAGCAGCCACGGCTCGGGGGAAGCTTTCTTT. This codes for CASSHGSGEAFF.

The rearrangement joins TRBV30 to TRBJ1-1; D is uncertain. The CDR3 spans 12 residues. Germline CDR1 GTSNPN, CDR2 SVGIG (reference sequence). V was shortened by 1 base and J by 1 base, with 4 bases between the two germline ends. Here the CDR3 DNA reads TGTGCCTGGAGTGACTCGAACACTGAAGCTTTCTTT. Translated: CAWSDSNTEAFF.

The CDR3 loop is CASSQETDSYEQYF. The CDR3 nucleotides read TGCGCCAGCAGCCAAGAAACAGACTCCTACGAGCAGTACTTC. The chain recombines TRBV4-3 with TRBJ2-7; D uncertain. The CDR3 is made up of 14 amino acids. Trimming stripped 0 bases from V and 0 bases from J, with 6 bases between. Germline CDR1 is LGHNA and CDR2 is YSLEER.

J is TRBJ2-3 and V is TRBV11-3; 16 nucleotides align to TRBD2. V was pared by 5 bases and J by 9 bases, with 8 bases of the junction left unmatched. The CDR3 consists of 16 residues. Germline V gene lookup returns CDR1 SGHNT and CDR2 YENEEA. The CDR3 reads CASSPGTSGGVETQYF. In DNA, the CDR3 is TGTGCCAGCAGCCCCGGGACTAGCGGGGGGGTCGAGACGCAGTATTTT.